A single sample gave rise to the 2 T cell receptor beta chains below, sequenced in a study of response to subunit inactivated influenza vaccine. One entry per CDR3 protein results from TCRdb running MiXCR on the RT-PCR reads. The repertoire holds approximately 500,000 distinct CDR3 sequences, with approximately 13% as singletons. Here the sequenced sample was PBMCs from blood, taken more than 35 days after vaccination. The receptors stem from a man in his forties or fifties who received an inactivated influenza vaccine.

This clonotype was detected only a few times. CDR3 sequence reads: CASSATGGNTEAFF. The DNA for the CDR3 is TGTGCCAGCAGCGCGACAGGGGGGAACACTGAAGCTTTCTTT. The rearrangement joins TRBV7-9 to TRBJ1-1; 9 positions match TRBD1. The CDR3 is 14 residues long. V lost 5 bases and J lost 1; bases outside the gene matches: 2. Germline V gives CDR1 SEHNR, CDR2 FQNEAQ (reference sequence).

At least ten counts were recorded for this clonotype. The chain has TRBV3-1 and TRBJ2-5; D remains ambiguous. Germline V gene sequence: CDR1 LGHDT, CDR2 YNNKEL (reference sequence). V lost 0 bases to trimming and J lost 1 base, with 9 bases between them. The CDR3 contains 15 residues. The CDR3 region has the DNA TGTGCCAGCAGCCAAGATAGTGGTTCCCAAGAGACCCAGTACTTC. It specifies CASSQDSGSQETQYF.